One sample yielded the 20 T cell receptor beta chains listed below, sequenced in a study of blood T cell repertoires in COVID-19. The method was immunoSEQ multiplex PCR; TCRdb's version includes in-frame clones alone and lacks a portion of them. The profile shows under 200,000 clones, around nine tenths of them singletons. The sample comprised peripheral blood. These receptors all stem from a woman aged 70-85 years with COVID-19, enrolled during active disease.

The chain combines TRBV19 with TRBJ2-1; D might be TRBD2 (5 bases). CDR1 is LNHDA, CDR2 SQIVND, per germline (reference sequence). The V end lost 3 bases, the J end lost 6 bases, and 21 bases lay between the germline ends. The CDR3 has 17 amino acids. CDR3 sequence (DNA): TGTGCCAGTAGTATTCAGGAGGTCCGGAGTGTGCGCAATGAGCAGTTCTTC. This gives the protein CASSIQEVRSVRNEQFF.

The chain is built from TRBV4-2 and TRBJ2-4; no clear D. The germline V gene has CDR1 LGHNA and CDR2 YNFKEQ. V dropped 4 bases and J dropped 4 bases, with 23 bases sitting between them. This CDR3 spans 18 amino acids. This chain's CDR3 is CASSRAASAGTEKNIQYF. CDR3 in DNA: TGTGCCAGCAGCCGCGCGGCGAGCGCCGGTACGGAGAAAAACATTCAGTACTTC.

Only a few counts were recorded for this clone. One end of the junction does not line up with germline, which may come from a read error. V is TRBV7-7 and J is TRBJ1-1; D is possibly TRBD1 (5 bases). Germline values: CDR1 SSHAT, CDR2 FNYEAQ (reference sequence). The length of the CDR3 is 13 residues. The CDR3 nucleotides are TGTGCTAGCAGCTTACAGGAGAACACTGAAGCTTTCTTT. Translation gives CASSLQENTEAFF.

This sequence joins TRBV11-1 and TRBJ1-2, with a possible D match to TRBD1 (6 bases). The CDR3 totals 13 residues. V lost 3 bases, J lost 7 bases, and 12 bases lay in between. Germline values: CDR1 SGHAT, CDR2 FQDESV (reference sequence). This CDR3 reads CASSFPGVGGYTF. The CDR3 DNA sequence: TGTGCCAGCAGCTTCCCAGGGGTTGGTGGCTACACCTTC.

This chain uses TRBV29-1 with TRBJ2-5; D gene unclear. The germline CDR1 and CDR2 sequences are SQVTM and ANQGSEA. Trimming removed 4 bases from V and 2 bases from J, with 14 bases in between. The CDR3 consists of 14 residues. The CDR3 nucleotides are TGCAGCGTTGCCCCCCTGGGCCCTCAAGAGACCCAGTACTTC. It specifies CSVAPLGPQETQYF.

The chain has TRBV2 and TRBJ1-2; D might be TRBD1 (6 bases). The CDR3 is 17 amino acids. Per the germline V gene, CDR1 is SNHLY and CDR2 is FYNNEI. V was pared by 1 base and J by 6 bases, with 21 bases between. The CDR3 here is CASSEVGASRAGNGYTF. The DNA for the CDR3 is TGTGCCAGCAGTGAAGTGGGGGCCAGCAGGGCCGGGAATGGCTACACCTTC.

V and J are TRBV6-6 and TRBJ2-5, with 7 bases aligning to TRBD1. V trimming: 6 bases; J trimming: 2 bases; junction bases outside the gene matches: 9. There are 15 residues in the CDR3. The germline V gene encodes CDR1 MNHNY and CDR2 SVGAGI (reference sequence). Here the CDR3 reads CASRPRDSKQETQYF. The CDR3 bases are TGTGCCAGCAGACCACGGGACAGTAAACAAGAGACCCAGTACTTC.

This clone was detected only once. The chain has TRBV9 and TRBJ2-1; TRBD2 might be the D (7 bases). Trimming shortened V by 4 bases and J by 4 bases, and 12 bases separated the two germline ends. This CDR3 has 14 residues. The germline CDR1 and CDR2 sequences are SGDLS and YYNGEE. CDR3: CASSLGGEYNEQFF. The CDR3, as DNA: TGTGCCAGCAGCTTAGGGGGGGAATACAATGAGCAGTTCTTC.

This clone is a singleton in its sample. The rearrangement links TRBV28 to TRBJ2-7; 12 bases fit TRBD2. CDR1 and CDR2 from the germline V gene are MDHEN and SYDVKM. The CDR3 is 15 amino acids. The trim removed 6 bases at V and 1 base at J, leaving 4 bases unmatched. CDR3 sequence: CASSRTSGVSYEQYF. CDR3 sequence (DNA): TGTGCCAGCAGCCGGACTAGCGGGGTTTCCTACGAGCAGTACTTC.

The chain employs TRBV4-1 and TRBJ2-7; D perhaps matches TRBD2 (6 bases). Germline values: CDR1 MGHRA, CDR2 YSYEKL. V was clipped by 0 bases and J by 0 bases, with 12 bases between them. This CDR3 contains 16 residues. CDR3 amino acids: CASSQDLIGGSYEQYF. For the CDR3, the DNA is TGCGCCAGCAGCCAAGATTTGATCGGGGGCTCCTACGAGCAGTACTTC.

The chain joins TRBV6-6 to TRBJ1-4; D unclear. Looked up from germline, CDR1 is MNHNY and CDR2 is SVGAGI (reference sequence). V shed 2 bases and J shed 8 bases, with 12 bases lying between them. The CDR3 has 14 amino acids. CDR3 loop: CASSYEGLREKLFF. CDR3 DNA sequence: TGTGCCAGCAGTTACGAGGGATTAAGGGAAAAACTGTTTTTT.

The chain links TRBV25-1 to TRBJ1-2, with D possibly being TRBD1 (5 bases). The ends were cut back, 8 bases at V and 0 bases at J, with 13 bases in the middle. The V gene's germline CDR1 is MGHDK and CDR2 SYGVNS. The CDR3 covers 14 residues. The CDR3 spells CASSPDRANYGYTF. The CDR3 DNA reads as TGTGCCAGCTCCCCCGACAGAGCTAACTATGGCTACACCTTC.

The J gene is TRBJ1-5, the V gene TRBV19; the match to TRBD1 covers 11 bases. The CDR3 is made up of 17 amino acids. The trim removed 5 bases at V and 0 bases at J, leaving 6 bases unmatched. Germline V gene data show CDR1 as LNHDA and CDR2 as SQIVND (reference sequence). CDR3 DNA sequence: TGTGCCAGTAGTCCCGGGACAGGGGGTTTTAGCAATCAGCCCCAGCATTTT. This encodes CASSPGTGGFSNQPQHF. Supplemented by reference TRBV19 and TRBJ1-5, the full variable domain reads DGGITQSPKYLFRKEGQNVTLSCEQNLNHDAMYWYRQDPGQGLRLIYYSQIVNDFQKGDIAEGYSVSREKKESFPLTVTSAQKNPTAFYLCASSPGTGGFSNQPQHFGDGTRLSIL.

The J gene is TRBJ2-1, the V gene TRBV19; 7 nucleotides line up with TRBD1. V lost 3 bases to trimming and J lost 6 bases; unmatched junction nucleotides: 2. The CDR3 extends over 13 amino acids. From germline, CDR1 is LNHDA and CDR2 SQIVND (reference sequence). DNA of the CDR3: TGTGCCAGTAGTATCCAGGGGGTCAATGAGCAGTTCTTC. Translation: CASSIQGVNEQFF.

The chain carries TRBV19 and TRBJ1-3; the match to TRBD1 covers 7 bases. Germline V gene lookup returns CDR1 LNHDA and CDR2 SQIVND (reference sequence). This CDR3 is built from 20 residues. V dropped 2 bases and J dropped 4; count of bases not matched to a gene: 20. The CDR3 DNA reads TGTGCCAGTAGTATATCGCGGCGGGCAGGGGCCGGGACAGTCGGAAACACCATATATTTT. Protein sequence: CASSISRRAGAGTVGNTIYF.

The chain links TRBV14 to TRBJ2-7, with D perhaps matching TRBD2 (6 bases). The germline V and J ends were trimmed by 4 bases and 2 bases, with 12 bases remaining between them. The CDR3 has 14 residues. Germline CDR1 and CDR2: SGHDN and FVKESK. The CDR3 bases are TGTGCCAGCAGCCTTCGGGACTCCACCTACGAGCAGTACTTC. It codes for CASSLRDSTYEQYF.

V and J are TRBV2 and TRBJ1-4, with D maybe TRBD1 (5 bases). V lost 7 bases and J 8 bases, leaving 14 bases between the germline ends. This CDR3 has 13 amino acids. CDR1 SNHLY and CDR2 FYNNEI come from the germline V gene. The CDR3 nucleotides are TGTGCCAGCAACGGCAGGGCTGGGGAAAAACTGTTTTTT. It is translated as CASNGRAGEKLFF.

V and J are TRBV10-3 and TRBJ1-4, with 7 bases identical to TRBD1. Germline V gene sequence: CDR1 ENHRY, CDR2 SYGVKD. V shed 6 bases, J shed 3 bases, and the junction held 4 bases outside the gene matches. CDR3 length: 14 residues. CDR3 sequence reads: CAIRGTEANEKLFF. The CDR3 DNA follows: TGTGCCATCAGAGGGACAGAAGCTAATGAAAAACTGTTTTTT.

CDR3: CASSEGRRGAYTDTQYF. Written as DNA, the CDR3 is TGTGCCAGCAGTGAAGGAAGGCGGGGGGCCTACACAGATACGCAGTATTTT. The chain has TRBV2 and TRBJ2-3; TRBD2 agrees at 8 bases. Germline CDR1 is SNHLY and CDR2 is FYNNEI. Trimming cost V 1 base and J 2 bases; bases outside gene matches: 8. The CDR3 length is 17 residues.

The chain carries TRBV3-1 (or the pseudogene TRBV3-2) and TRBJ1-1, with D unclear. The V and J ends lost 1 base and 4 bases respectively, with 13 bases between them. The CDR3 contains 15 residues. Germline CDR1 LGHDT, CDR2 YNNKEL (reference sequence). CDR3 sequence: CASSQVPWSGTEAFF. CDR3 coding DNA: TGTGCCAGCAGCCAAGTTCCGTGGAGCGGCACTGAAGCTTTCTTT.